This T cell receptor (beta chain) was sequenced in a study of CD8+ T cells in alopecia areata (dated by TCRdb to the late 2010s). For the study in its entirety: To study T cell clonal expansion in alopecia areata, the researchers applied high-throughput TCRbeta sequencing to both the C3H/HeJ mouse model and human patients. Human TCRbeta sequencing covered scalp tissue and sorted CD4+ and CD8+ peripheral blood T cells from patchy and totalis/universalis alopecia areata patients and healthy controls. Scalp clonality was compared among normal scalp (n=4), patchy alopecia areata scalp (n=8), and alopecia totalis/universalis scalp (n=8). RNA came from the PAXgene miRNA kit for fixed scalp, the miRNeasy kit for PBMCs, and the RNeasy kit for mouse skin. TCRbeta CDR3 regions were amplified by immunoSEQ multiplex PCR using 35 Vbeta forward and 13 Jbeta reverse primers.

Broad study findings and their caveats: Shared TCR sequences between patients were less evident than in mice, which may be partly attributable to HLA diversity in the patient population. Scalp TCR repertoire analysis is complicated because resident alphabeta T cells in normal human skin are also sequenced, whereas mouse skin is dominated by gammadelta T cells. Compared with normal scalp, lesional scalp had higher clonality and more expanded CD8+ clones, particularly in alopecia totalis/universalis, a pattern that suggests antigenic drive.

The library was prepared using the immunoSEQ multiplex PCR assay. RNA was extracted from all samples and reverse transcribed into cDNA, which served as template for TCR sequencing. First-strand cDNA was synthesized with SuperScript III using a 2:1 mix of oligo-dT and random hexamers. A synthetic immune receptor repertoire was used to gauge amplification bias, and whatever bias remained was removed computationally. In the paper's pipeline: Raw reads were preprocessed to remove errors, and CDR3 was defined according to IMGT conventions as the region from the conserved cysteine to phenylalanine. To get clonality, Shannon entropy was normalized by log2 of the number of productive unique TCRs and the result was subtracted from 1. Scalp TCRbeta sequences were cross-referenced with sorted blood CD4 and CD8 repertoires so that the CD4 or CD8 identity of scalp clones could be inferred. The table comes from immuneACCESS by way of TCRdb, which keeps in-frame sequences with V and J called. Part of the clones is missing from these tables; in studies checked, under half for an unresolved V gene and the rest for unknown reasons. The V and J calls and clone size were taken over from that table, and D and trimming were inferred from the DNA. In this sample the table shows about 100,000 clones, approximately 59% of which occur a single time. The ten largest clones add up to more than 20% of the sample.

Germline trimming amounts to 4 bases on V and 2 bases on J, with 4 as the count of junction bases outside the gene matches. The CDR3 spans 16 residues, from the cysteine through the phenylalanine. CDR3 DNA only is kept here, 48 bases in frame from base 1. The CDR1 and CDR2 encoded by the germline V gene are SGDLS and YYNGEE. A remark on this clone: Its target antigen remains unknown. Base qualities are not provided; no much larger clone lies one nucleotide away.

PBMCs were isolated by density centrifugation and stained for CD3, CD4 and CD8, after which CD4+ and CD8+ T cells were sorted on a FACSAria. Scalp biopsies and blood samples were obtained from unaffected controls. This receptor chain uses TRBV9 and TRBJ2-5, with 14 bases matching TRBD2. The sample was CD8+ T cells sorted from blood. The sequence came from a human donor in good health. The nucleotide sequence is TGTGCCAGCAGCCCGGGACTAGCGGGGGAACAAGAGACCCAGTACTTC. Its amino acids are CASSPGLAGEQETQYF.